The clone carrying this T cell receptor (beta chain) was counted once. The data were obtained in a study of control samples from healthy donors and cancer patients. Trimming took off 8 bases at V and 3 bases at J, with 17 bases between the two ends. Germline assignment: CDR1 LNHDA and CDR2 SQIVND (reference sequence). This CDR3 comprises 15 residues. The method was immunoSEQ multiplex PCR; TCRdb's version includes in-frame clones alone and lacks a portion of them. The data show approximately 88,000 clones, with roughly 92% seen just once and around 0.95% held by the top ten. This receptor was identified in a woman under 40 in good health. The sample taken for sequencing was blood. The rearrangement joins TRBV19 to TRBJ1-3; D might be TRBD1 (6 bases). DNA for the CDR3: TGTGCCAGTTCTCCTACAGGGTCGAGTGGAAACACCATATATTTT. Translating it yields CASSPTGSSGNTIYF. The full variable domain, completed using reference TRBV19 and TRBJ1-3, is DGGITQSPKYLFRKEGQNVTLSCEQNLNHDAMYWYRQDPGQGLRLIYYSQIVNDFQKGDIAEGYSVSREKKESFPLTVTSAQKNPTAFYLCASSPTGSSGNTIYFGEGSWLTVV.